The T cell receptor beta chain described here comes from a study of CD8+ T cells in alopecia areata. Study-level points and caveats: Clonality exceeded that of normal scalp in lesional scalp, most notably in alopecia totalis/universalis.

cDNA prepared by RNA extraction and subsequent reverse transcription served as the template for sequencing. Using immunoSEQ multiplex PCR, the repertoire was profiled, and TCRdb retains in-frame clones only, with some absent. The table includes 100,000 to 150,000 clones, 55% to 70% detected once. Cell sorting on a FACSAria was used to separate CD4+ and CD8+ T cells from the PBMCs. This clone was picked up a small number of times. Its antigen remains unknown. In germline, CDR1 is SQVTM, CDR2 ANQGSEA. CDR3 length equals 10 residues. V lost 4 bases, J lost 6 bases, and 6 bases lay in between. This chain joins TRBV29-1 and TRBJ1-1, with D uncertain. The receptor's source is a human donor in good health. Sequenced input: CD4+ T cells sorted from blood. The CDR3 is CSVGSAEAFF. CDR3 DNA: TGCAGCGTTGGATCCGCTGAAGCTTTCTTT.